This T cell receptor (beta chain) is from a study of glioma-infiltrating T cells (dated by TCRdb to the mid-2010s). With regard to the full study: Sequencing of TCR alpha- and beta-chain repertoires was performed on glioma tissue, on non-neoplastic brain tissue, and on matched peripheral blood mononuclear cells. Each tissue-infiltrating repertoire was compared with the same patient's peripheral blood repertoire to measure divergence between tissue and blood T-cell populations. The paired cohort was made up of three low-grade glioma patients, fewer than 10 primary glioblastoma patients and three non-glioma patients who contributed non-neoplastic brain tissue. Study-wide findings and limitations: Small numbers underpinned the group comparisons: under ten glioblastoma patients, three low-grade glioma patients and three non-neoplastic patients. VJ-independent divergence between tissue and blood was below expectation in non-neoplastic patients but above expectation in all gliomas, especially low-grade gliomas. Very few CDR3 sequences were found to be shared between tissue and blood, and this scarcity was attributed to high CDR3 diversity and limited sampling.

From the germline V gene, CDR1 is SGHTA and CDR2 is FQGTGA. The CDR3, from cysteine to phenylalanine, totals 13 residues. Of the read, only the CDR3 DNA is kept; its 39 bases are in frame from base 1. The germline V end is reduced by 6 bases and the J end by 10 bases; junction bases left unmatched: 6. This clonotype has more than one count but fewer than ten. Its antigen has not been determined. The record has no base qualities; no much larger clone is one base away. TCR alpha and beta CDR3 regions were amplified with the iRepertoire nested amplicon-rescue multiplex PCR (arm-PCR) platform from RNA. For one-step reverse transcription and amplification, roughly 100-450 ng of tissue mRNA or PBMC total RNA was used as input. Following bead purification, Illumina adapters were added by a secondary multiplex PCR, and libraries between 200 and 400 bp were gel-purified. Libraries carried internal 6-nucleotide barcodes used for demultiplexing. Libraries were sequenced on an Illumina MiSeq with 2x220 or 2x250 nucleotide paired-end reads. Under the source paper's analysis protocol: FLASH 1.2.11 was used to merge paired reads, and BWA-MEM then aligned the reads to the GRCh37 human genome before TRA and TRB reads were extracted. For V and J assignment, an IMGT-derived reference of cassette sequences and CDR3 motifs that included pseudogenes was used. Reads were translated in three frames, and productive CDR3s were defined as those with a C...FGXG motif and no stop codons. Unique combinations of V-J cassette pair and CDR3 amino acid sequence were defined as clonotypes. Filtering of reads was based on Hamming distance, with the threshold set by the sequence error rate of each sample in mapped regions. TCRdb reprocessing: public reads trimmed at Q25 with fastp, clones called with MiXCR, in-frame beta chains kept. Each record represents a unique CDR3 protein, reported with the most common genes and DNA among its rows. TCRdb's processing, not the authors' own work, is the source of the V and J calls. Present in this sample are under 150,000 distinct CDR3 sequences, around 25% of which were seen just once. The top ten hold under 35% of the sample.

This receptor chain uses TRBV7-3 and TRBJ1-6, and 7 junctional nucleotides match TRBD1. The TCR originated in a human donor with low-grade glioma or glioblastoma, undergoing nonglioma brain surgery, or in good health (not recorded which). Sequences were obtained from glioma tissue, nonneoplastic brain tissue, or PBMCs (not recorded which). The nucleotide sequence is TGTGCCAGCAGTAAAGGGGGCGACTCACCCCTCCACTTT. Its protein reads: CASSKGGDSPLHF.